A single sample is the source of the 15 T cell receptor beta chains below, sequenced in a study of T cells in Graves' hyperthyroidism and ophthalmopathy. Amplified TCR beta CDR3 regions derived from RNA transcripts. TCR CDR3 regions were first amplified by RT-PCR with HTBI primers. Each CDR3 protein is one row after TCRdb ran MiXCR on the multiplex PCR reads. The sample includes 350,000 to 450,000 distinct CDR3 sequences, over 11% of them seen just once. The specimen was blood. These receptors all come from an older woman with Graves' hyperthyroidism.

This clonotype occurred many times. This chain connects TRBV20-1 to TRBJ1-1; D not certain. Trimming took off 0 bases at V and 6 bases at J, with 11 bases between the two ends. Germline V gene sequence: CDR1 DFQATT, CDR2 SNEGSKA (reference sequence). The CDR3 covers 13 residues. Written as DNA, the CDR3 is TGCAGTGCTAGAGATTTGAGGGTGGCTGAAGCTTTCTTT. Protein: CSARDLRVAEAFF.

This clonotype came up many times. The chain combines TRBV14 with TRBJ1-2; tentative D call: TRBD1 (5 bases). Trimming pared 4 bases from V and 5 bases from J, leaving 14 bases between. The CDR3 runs to 14 residues. CDR1 is SGHDN, CDR2 FVKESK, per germline. CDR3 in amino acids: CASSPRDPTYGYTF. The CDR3 nucleotides read TGTGCCAGCAGCCCACGGGACCCCACGTATGGCTACACCTTC.

This clonotype occurred many times. V usage is TRBV4-1 and J usage is TRBJ1-1; TRBD1 matches at 10 bases. Per the germline V gene, CDR1 is MGHRA and CDR2 is YSYEKL. The CDR3 sequence is 16 residues long. The junction had 3 bases not matched to a gene; V was cut back by 1 base and J by 1 base. The chain's CDR3 is CASSQGDRGRNTEAFF. CDR3 nucleotide sequence: TGCGCCAGCAGCCAAGGGGACAGGGGCCGGAACACTGAAGCTTTCTTT.

This clonotype was detected many times. The rearrangement uses TRBV30 and TRBJ2-1; no definite D call. CDR3 length: 12 residues. Per the germline V gene, CDR1 is GTSNPN and CDR2 is SVGIG (reference sequence). V was cut by 4 bases and J by 0 bases, with 4 bases left in between. The CDR3: CAWTGSYNEQFF. The CDR3 coding sequence is TGTGCCTGGACAGGCTCCTACAATGAGCAGTTCTTC. The whole variable domain, remainder taken from reference TRBV30 and TRBJ2-1, is SQTIHQWPATLVQPVGSPLSLECTVEGTSNPNLYWYRQAAGRGLQLLFYSVGIGQISSEVPQNLSASRPQDRQFILSSKKLLLSDSGFYLCAWTGSYNEQFFGPGTRLTVL.

This clonotype was found many times. This sequence joins TRBV7-3 and TRBJ2-1; 13 positions match TRBD2. The germline gives CDR1 SGHTA, CDR2 FQGTGA. Trimming cost V 6 bases and J 8 bases; bases outside gene matches: 16. This CDR3 contains 18 residues. The CDR3 bases are TGTGCCAGCAGTGAAGGACTAGCGGGAGTAGGCAGTGAGTATGAGCAGTTCTTC. As protein: CASSEGLAGVGSEYEQFF.

J is TRBJ2-7 and V is TRBV6-6; D is perhaps TRBD2 (5 bases). The CDR3 contains 16 residues. Germline V gene data show CDR1 as MNHNY and CDR2 as SVGAGI (reference sequence). Trimming stripped 0 bases from V and 8 bases from J, with 20 bases between. As DNA, the CDR3 is TGTGCCAGCAGTTACTCGTGGGAGCGTCCCCACTTGCAGCAGTACTTC. As protein: CASSYSWERPHLQQYF.

In this sample, this clonotype turned up a few times. The chain joins TRBV7-2 to TRBJ2-1; TRBD2 agrees at 13 bases. Germline CDR1 reads SGHTA; CDR2 reads FQGNSA. V was clipped by 6 bases and J by 10 bases; unmatched bases: 12. This CDR3 region has 16 residues. The CDR3 nucleotides read TGTGCCAGCAGGGGGCCGGGACTAGCGGGGAGCGGAGAGCAGTTCTTC. This translates into CASRGPGLAGSGEQFF.

This clonotype appeared a few times. The chain combines TRBV9 with TRBJ2-3, with TRBD2 matching over 13 bases. The CDR3 totals 16 residues. Germline CDR1 SGDLS, CDR2 YYNGEE. The junction had 8 bases not matched to a gene; V was cut back by 5 bases and J by 5 bases. The CDR3 region has the DNA TGTGCCAGCAGTGAGACTAGCGGGAGGTCCGGAGATACGCAGTATTTT. It codes for CASSETSGRSGDTQYF.

This clonotype appeared a few times. The chain couples TRBV5-5 to TRBJ1-4; D is undetermined. V was clipped by 4 bases and J by 8 bases, with 12 bases between them. Per the germline V gene, CDR1 is SGHKS and CDR2 is YYEKEE (reference sequence). The CDR3 is 13 residues long. Here the CDR3 reads CASSQTSGEKLFF. The DNA for the CDR3 is TGTGCCAGCAGCCAGACCTCGGGAGAAAAACTGTTTTTT. The entire variable domain, with the rest obtained from reference TRBV5-5 and TRBJ1-4, is as follows: DAGVTQSPTHLIKTRGQQVTLRCSPISGHKSVSWYQQVLGQGPQFIFQYYEKEERGRGNFPDRFSARQFPNYSSELNVNALLLGDSALYLCASSQTSGEKLFFGSGTQLSVL.

In its sample, this clonotype was seen many times. The J gene is TRBJ1-2, the V gene TRBV6-1; D not resolved. The V gene's germline CDR1 is MNHNS and CDR2 SASEGT. The CDR3 runs to 13 residues. V was pared by 6 bases and J by 4 bases, with 12 bases between. The CDR3 loop reads CASRNTEGYGYTF. DNA for the CDR3: TGTGCCAGCAGAAATACAGAGGGCTATGGCTACACCTTC.

This clonotype came up many times. This chain uses TRBV20-1 with TRBJ1-1; maybe TRBD1 (5 bases). Germline assignment: CDR1 DFQATT and CDR2 SNEGSKA (reference sequence). The length of the CDR3 is 12 residues. Trimming removed 3 bases at V and 5 bases at J, with 10 bases between. CDR3 nucleotides: TGCAGTGCTAGGCGGGGGAGGACTGAAGCTTTCTTT. This translates into CSARRGRTEAFF.

This clonotype showed up many times. V is TRBV5-1 and J is TRBJ2-5; D is unresolved. In germline, CDR1 is SGHRS, CDR2 YFSETQ. Deletions cut 4 bases from V and 5 bases from J, with 12 bases between. The CDR3 extends over 13 amino acids. The DNA for the CDR3 is TGCGCCAGCAGCCTGACAAGTAGGGAGACCCAGTACTTC. Protein: CASSLTSRETQYF.

This clonotype has ten or more counts. The rearrangement joins TRBV5-1 to TRBJ2-7, with D tentatively TRBD2 (5 bases). The CDR3 is made up of 15 amino acids. The V gene's germline CDR1 is SGHRS and CDR2 YFSETQ. V was cut by 4 bases and J by 2 bases, with 16 bases left in between. The CDR3 sequence is CASSAPETGTYEQYF. The CDR3 bases are TGCGCCAGCAGCGCGCCCGAGACGGGGACCTACGAGCAGTACTTC.

This clonotype came up many times. The J gene is TRBJ2-5, the V gene TRBV3-1; no firm D call. V lost 0 bases, J lost 5 bases, and 13 bases lay in between. CDR1 is LGHDT and CDR2 is YNNKEL in the germline V gene (reference sequence). The CDR3 has 15 residues. The CDR3 nucleotides read TGTGCCAGCAGCCAAGATCTTTCCGCTGGGGAGACCCAGTACTTC. Translating gives CASSQDLSAGETQYF.

This clonotype has at least ten counts. The chain uses TRBV30 and TRBJ1-1; D gene unclear. Trimming took 3 bases from V and 1 from J, leaving 9 bases between them. CDR3 size: 13 residues. CDR1 and CDR2 from the germline V gene are GTSNPN and SVGIG (reference sequence). This chain's CDR3 is CAWRPIGNTEAFF. The CDR3 DNA reads TGTGCCTGGAGACCCATAGGGAACACTGAAGCTTTCTTT.